The 4 T cell receptor beta chains given below trace back to one sample, sequenced in a study of T cells after yellow fever vaccination. One entry per CDR3 protein, called by TCRdb with MiXCR from the 5' RACE reads. The profile shows about 360,000 distinct CDR3 sequences, 6% to 8% of them singletons. This specimen was PBMCs, taken 5 days after the yellow fever booster vaccination. The receptor set was obtained from a man aged 25 to 45 who received the YFV17D yellow fever vaccine.

This clonotype was observed many times. The chain links TRBV7-9 to TRBJ1-1; D possibly corresponds to TRBD1 (5 bases). This CDR3 has 14 residues. V gave up 1 base and J gave up 5 bases, with 11 bases separating them. CDR1 and CDR2 (germline): SEHNR, FQNEAQ (reference sequence). The CDR3 here is CASSLGRERTEAFF. CDR3 coding DNA: TGTGCCAGCAGCTTAGGCAGGGAGAGAACTGAAGCTTTCTTT.

Many counts were recorded for this clonotype. This chain connects TRBV20-1 to TRBJ1-4; D not resolved. The germline gives CDR1 DFQATT, CDR2 SNEGSKA (reference sequence). Trimming stripped 0 bases from V and 8 bases from J, with 16 bases between. This CDR3 is 15 amino acids long. The CDR3 DNA sequence: TGCAGTGCTAGAGATTTTAGGGCGGGTGGGGAAAAACTGTTTTTT. This encodes CSARDFRAGGEKLFF.

J is TRBJ2-2 and V is TRBV7-3; 14 nucleotides line up with TRBD2. The junction had 9 bases not matched to a gene; V was cut back by 5 bases and J by 4 bases. The V gene's germline CDR1 is SGHTA and CDR2 FQGTGA. The CDR3 covers 18 residues. CDR3 amino acids: CASSLGLAGGLGTGELFF. DNA for the CDR3: TGTGCCAGCAGCCTCGGACTAGCGGGAGGTCTAGGCACCGGGGAGCTGTTTTTT. The full variable domain, rest sourced from reference TRBV7-3 and TRBJ2-2, is GAGVSQTPSNKVTEKGKYVELRCDPISGHTALYWYRQSLGQGPEFLIYFQGTGAADDSGLPNDRFFAVRPEGSVSTLKIQRTERGDSAVYLCASSLGLAGGLGTGELFFGEGSRLTVL.

This clonotype was recorded many times. CDR3 nucleotides: TGTGCCAGCAGAGAGGGGACTAGATTTCTTACGGCGAGTGAGCAGTACTTC. Protein product: CASREGTRFLTASEQYF. The chain has TRBV11-2 and TRBJ2-7, with 8 bases that match TRBD2. The J segment lost 7 bases and the V segment lost 6 bases, leaving 20 bases of the junction unmatched. The CDR3 is 17 residues long. In germline, CDR1 is SGHAT, CDR2 FQNNGV.